This TCR beta chain was captured by sequencing in a study of blood T cell repertoires in COVID-19. As for the study in general: Sites in the United States, Italy and Spain provided acute and convalescent COVID-19 samples.

TCRdb's copy holds only in-frame clones and misses some; the assay was immunoSEQ multiplex PCR. The sample includes about 340,000 clones, about 90% of them seen just once. Sequencing input: peripheral blood. The sequence derives from a woman between 50 and 59 years old with COVID-19, enrolled during active disease.

The CDR3: CASSARTGHYGYTF. The CDR3 DNA is TGTGCCAGCAGCGCAAGGACAGGCCACTATGGCTACACCTTC. The J gene is TRBJ1-2, the V gene TRBV7-2, with 7 positions matching TRBD1. CDR1 and CDR2 (germline): SGHTA, FQGNSA. CDR3 length: 14 amino acids. J gave up 3 bases and V 5 bases, and 6 bases lay outside the gene matches.